The rows below give T cell receptor beta chains drawn from one sample of a study of blood T cell repertoires in COVID-19. Repertoires were generated with immunoSEQ multiplex PCR, while TCRdb's copy carries only in-frame clones and drops some. The sample consists of 200,000 to 250,000 clones, approximately 86% of them appearing once. Sequenced: PBMCs or T cells enriched from blood (not recorded which). All receptors come from a woman between 25 and 40 years old with acute COVID-19. Each CDR3 is given with its conserved first and last residue. D genes are given only for firm matches. The size field is filled for only some rows; it gives once, few, many or a size class.

abundance	v_gene	d_gene	j_gene	CDR3aa	CDR3nt
once	TRBV3-1/TRBV3-2	.	TRBJ2-7	CASSLRDHHAYEQYF	TGTGCCAGCAGCCTCCGGGATCACCATGCTTACGAGCAGTACTTC
.	TRBV2	.	TRBJ2-5	CASSEGLVGRGRETQYF	TGTGCCAGCAGTGAAGGTCTAGTTGGCAGGGGAAGGGAGACCCAGTACTTC
.	TRBV6-7	.	TRBJ1-1	CASSYSMAGVNTEAFF	TGTGCCAGCAGTTACTCGATGGCAGGGGTTAACACTGAAGCTTTCTTT
.	TRBV27	.	TRBJ1-6	CATRQSSYNSPLHF	TGTGCCACCAGACAGAGCTCCTATAATTCACCCCTCCACTTT
.	TRBV11-1	.	TRBJ2-5	CASSLVAPGKKETQYF	TGTGCCAGCAGCTTAGTGGCCCCCGGGAAGAAAGAGACCCAGTACTTC
.	TRBV5-1	.	TRBJ1-2	CASSLAQGINYGYTF	TGCGCCAGCAGCTTGGCCCAGGGGATAAACTATGGCTACACCTTC
.	TRBV7-8	.	TRBJ1-1	CASSVRQRPNTEAFF	TGTGCCAGCAGCGTACGACAGAGACCGAACACTGAAGCTTTCTTT
.	TRBV6-5	.	TRBJ2-5	CASWAGETQYF	TGTGCCAGCTGGGCCGGAGAGACCCAGTACTTC
.	TRBV6-2/TRBV6-3	TRBD1	TRBJ2-1	CASSYRTGGAYNEQFF	TGTGCCAGCAGTTACAGGACAGGGGGAGCCTACAATGAGCAGTTCTTC
.	TRBV25-1	.	TRBJ1-5	CASSEGQHNQPQHF	TGTGCCAGCAGTGAAGGGCAGCACAATCAGCCCCAGCATTTT
.	TRBV10-3	TRBD1	TRBJ1-3	CAIRDTGDPGNTIYF	TGTGCCATCAGGGATACAGGGGACCCTGGAAACACCATATATTTT
.	TRBV6-5	.	TRBJ1-5	CASRSFIDQPQHF	TGTGCCAGCAGGTCATTTATAGATCAGCCCCAGCATTTT
.	TRBV12-5	.	TRBJ2-1	CASVDWYNEQFF	TGTGCTAGTGTCGACTGGTACAATGAGCAGTTCTTC
.	TRBV9	.	TRBJ1-1	CASSVRDRHPNTEAFF	TGTGCCAGCAGCGTGAGAGACCGACACCCGAACACTGAAGCTTTCTTT
.	TRBV4-1	TRBD1	TRBJ1-2	CASSQVVQGAGSNYGYTF	TGCGCCAGCAGCCAAGTCGTCCAGGGGGCCGGGTCTAACTATGGCTACACCTTC
.	TRBV10-2	.	TRBJ1-5	CASSESFRGDHQPQHF	TGCGCCAGCAGTGAGTCGTTTCGGGGGGATCATCAGCCCCAGCATTTT
.	TRBV7-9	TRBD1	TRBJ1-2	CASTPIRTGHYGYTF	TGTGCCAGCACCCCAATCAGGACAGGGCACTATGGCTACACCTTC
.	TRBV6-5	.	TRBJ1-1	CASSYSAVNTEAFF	TGTGCCAGCAGTTACTCGGCGGTGAACACTGAAGCTTTCTTT
once	TRBV15	.	TRBJ1-4	CATNSGDERGEKLFF	TGTGCCACTAACTCGGGTGACGAACGGGGTGAAAAACTGTTTTTT
.	TRBV18	TRBD1	TRBJ1-5	CASSPLGQGANQPQHF	TGTGCCAGCTCACCCTTGGGACAGGGGGCGAATCAGCCCCAGCATTTT
.	TRBV28	TRBD1	TRBJ2-3	CASSSGQGRTDTQYF	TGTGCCAGCAGCTCCGGACAGGGGAGGACAGATACGCAGTATTTT
once	TRBV5-1	.	TRBJ1-1	CASSAEGGPEAFF	TGCGCCAGCAGCGCCGAGGGTGGGCCTGAAGCTTTCTTT
once	TRBV7-9	TRBD2	TRBJ2-5	CASSVRALAVIQETQYF	TGTGCCAGCAGCGTAAGGGCACTAGCGGTCATTCAAGAGACCCAGTACTTC
.	TRBV10-3	TRBD2	TRBJ2-3	CAISESASGWAADTQYF	TGTGCCATCAGTGAGTCTGCTAGCGGATGGGCGGCAGATACGCAGTATTTT
.	TRBV24-1	.	TRBJ2-1	CATSEPSGRTYNEQFF	TGTGCCACCAGTGAACCCAGCGGGCGGACCTACAATGAGCAGTTCTTC
.	TRBV11-2	.	TRBJ2-7	CASSLGAGPYEQYF	TGTGCCAGCAGCTTAGGTGCGGGACCCTACGAGCAGTACTTC
few	TRBV18	TRBD1	TRBJ1-6	CASSLDRARSSPLHF	TGTGCCAGCTCACTTGACAGGGCGCGGAGTTCACCCCTCCACTTT
.	TRBV7-2	.	TRBJ1-3	CASSLGGTGNTIYF	TGTGCCAGCAGCTTAGGGGGCACTGGAAACACCATATATTTT
.	TRBV5-1	TRBD1	TRBJ2-7	CASSPQGVTSYEQYF	TGCGCCAGCAGCCCGCAGGGGGTAACATCCTACGAGCAGTACTTC
.	TRBV2	.	TRBJ2-6	CASSGFRAGANVLTF	TGTGCCAGCAGTGGGTTCAGGGCTGGGGCCAACGTCCTGACTTTC
.	TRBV7-2	TRBD2	TRBJ2-3	CASRLAVSTDTQYF	TGTGCCAGTAGACTAGCGGTTAGCACAGATACGCAGTATTTT
.	TRBV5-1	.	TRBJ1-4	CASSSGLTGLETNEKLFF	TGCGCCAGCAGCTCGGGTTTGACGGGACTGGAAACTAATGAAAAACTGTTTTTT
.	TRBV21-1	.	TRBJ1-5	CASRPGEESGRRQPQHF	TGTGCCAGCAGGCCCGGGGAGGAGTCCGGGCGGAGACAGCCCCAGCATTTT
.	TRBV7-3	.	TRBJ1-2	CASTALIYGYTF	TGTGCCAGCACCGCACTAATTTATGGCTACACCTTC
.	TRBV28	.	TRBJ1-2	CASSLRVPPGSYTF	TGTGCCAGCAGCCTCCGTGTCCCACCGGGGAGCTACACCTTC
.	TRBV19	.	TRBJ1-5	CASLQGGRTGPQHF	TGTGCCAGCCTACAGGGTGGACGCACGGGGCCCCAGCATTTT
.	TRBV12-5	TRBD1	TRBJ1-5	CASGSTGYNQPQHF	TGTGCTAGTGGGTCGACAGGGTACAATCAGCCCCAGCATTTT
.	TRBV11-1	TRBD1	TRBJ1-6	CASSQGGQVNSPLHF	TGTGCCAGCAGCCAAGGGGGACAGGTGAATTCACCCCTCCACTTT
.	TRBV2	.	TRBJ2-5	CASRRRDPQETQYF	TGTGCCAGCAGGCGGCGGGACCCCCAAGAGACCCAGTACTTC
.	TRBV28	.	TRBJ1-2	CASSPQGKYGYTF	TGTGCCAGCAGCCCACAGGGAAAGTATGGCTACACCTTC
.	TRBV9	.	TRBJ1-2	CASSVDPAGKYYGYTF	TGTGCCAGCAGCGTAGATCCGGCAGGGAAGTACTATGGCTACACCTTC
.	TRBV28	TRBD2	TRBJ2-7	CASRFSPASGRFSYEQYF	TGTGCCAGCAGATTCTCCCCGGCTAGCGGGAGGTTCTCCTACGAGCAGTACTTC
.	TRBV6-5	.	TRBJ2-7	CASSYSIQGYEQYF	TGTGCCAGCAGTTACTCTATCCAGGGCTACGAGCAGTACTTC
.	TRBV4-3	TRBD2	TRBJ2-1	CASSQRKILADGSYNEQFF	TGCGCCAGCAGCCAAAGAAAAATACTAGCGGATGGCTCCTACAATGAGCAGTTCTTC
.	TRBV7-2	TRBD1	TRBJ2-7	CASSLTQGAYYEQYF	TGTGCCAGCAGCTTGACACAGGGGGCCTATTACGAGCAGTACTTC
.	TRBV19	.	TRBJ2-6	CASSISGVGANVLTF	TGTGCCAGTAGTATATCAGGGGTTGGGGCCAACGTCCTGACTTTC
.	TRBV14	.	TRBJ1-4	CASSQTRVANEKLFF	TGTGCCAGCAGCCAAACCAGGGTGGCTAATGAAAAACTGTTTTTT
.	TRBV2	.	TRBJ2-3	CASSELAGASTDTQYF	TGTGCCAGCAGTGAACTCGCGGGGGCTAGCACAGATACGCAGTATTTT
.	TRBV28	TRBD1	TRBJ1-2	CASSTGGGINYGYTF	TGTGCCAGCAGTACAGGGGGCGGAATAAACTATGGCTACACCTTC
.	TRBV6-4	.	TRBJ1-1	CASRATGNTEAFF	TGTGCCAGCAGGGCAACAGGGAACACTGAAGCTTTCTTT
.	TRBV28	TRBD1	TRBJ2-7	CASSTTGTGSLHEQYF	TGTGCCAGCAGTACGACCGGGACAGGGAGTCTCCACGAGCAGTACTTC
.	TRBV6-5	.	TRBJ2-7	CASTRPGIYEQYF	TGTGCCAGCACAAGGCCCGGGATCTACGAGCAGTACTTC
.	TRBV2	TRBD1	TRBJ1-1	CASRDRARGTEAFF	TGTGCCAGCAGGGACAGGGCCCGGGGCACTGAAGCTTTCTTT